This T cell receptor (beta chain) was captured by sequencing in a study of T cells after yellow fever vaccination. Study-level background: SMART-Seq v4 Ultra Low Input served to prepare low-cell-number fractions. Study results and caveats: Only a minor proportion of clonotypes was detected across both CD4 and CD8 compartments. Clones that expanded after primary vaccination mostly reappeared after the booster (just over 95% CD4, roughly 87% CD8).

V dropped 1 base and J dropped 4 bases, with 19 bases sitting between them. This CDR3 is built from 18 residues. Per the germline V gene, CDR1 is LGHNA and CDR2 is YSLEER. On this clonotype itself: Its cognate antigen is unknown.

The authors made TCR cDNA by 5'RACE template switching, adding a universal primer site and UMIs. One entry per CDR3 protein results from TCRdb running MiXCR on the 5' RACE reads. This sample carries fewer than 90,000 distinct CDR3 sequences, more than 5.5% of them seen once, and the ten largest clones take 35%. This chain links TRBV4-3 with TRBJ2-2; tentatively, D is TRBD2 (7 bases). Sequences were derived from CD8+ T cells sorted from PBMCs, sampled more than 4 days after the first yellow fever vaccination. This TCR was sampled from a man between 18 and 35 years old who received the YFV17D yellow fever vaccine. The CDR3 DNA reads as TGCGCCAGCAGCCAAGGCCAAAGGAGGGGGGGGTTCACCGGGGAGCTGTTTTTT. It codes for CASSQGQRRGGFTGELFF.